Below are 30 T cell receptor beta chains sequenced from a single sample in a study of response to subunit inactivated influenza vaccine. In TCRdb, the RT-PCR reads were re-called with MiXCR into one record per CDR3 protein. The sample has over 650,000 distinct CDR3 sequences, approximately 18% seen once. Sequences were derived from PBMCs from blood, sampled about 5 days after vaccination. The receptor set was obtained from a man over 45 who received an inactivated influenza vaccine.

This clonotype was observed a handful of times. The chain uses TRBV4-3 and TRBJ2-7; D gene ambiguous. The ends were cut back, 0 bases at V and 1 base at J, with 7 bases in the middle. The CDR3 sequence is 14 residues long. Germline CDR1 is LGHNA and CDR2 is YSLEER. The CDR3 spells CASSQELTSYEQYF. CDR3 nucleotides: TGCGCCAGCAGCCAAGAGTTGACATCCTACGAGCAGTACTTC.

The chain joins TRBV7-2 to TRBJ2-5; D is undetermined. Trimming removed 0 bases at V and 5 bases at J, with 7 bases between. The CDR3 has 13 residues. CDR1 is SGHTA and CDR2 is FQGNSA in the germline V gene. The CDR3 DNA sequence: TGTGCCAGCAGCTTAGCCCGTATGGAGACCCAGTACTTC. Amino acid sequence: CASSLARMETQYF.

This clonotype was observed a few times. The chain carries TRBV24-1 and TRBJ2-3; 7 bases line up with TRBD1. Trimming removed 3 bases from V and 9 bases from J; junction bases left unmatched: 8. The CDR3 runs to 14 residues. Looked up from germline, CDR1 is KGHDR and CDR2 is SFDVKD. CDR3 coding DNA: TGTGCCACCAGTGATCTCGCCGGGACAGTGACGCAGTATTTT. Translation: CATSDLAGTVTQYF.

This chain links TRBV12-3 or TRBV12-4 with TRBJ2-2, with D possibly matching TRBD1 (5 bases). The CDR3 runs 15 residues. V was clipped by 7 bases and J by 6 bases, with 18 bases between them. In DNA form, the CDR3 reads TGTGCCAGCACCCTCACAGGCCCTATCTCCGGGGAGCTGTTTTTT. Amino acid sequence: CASTLTGPISGELFF.

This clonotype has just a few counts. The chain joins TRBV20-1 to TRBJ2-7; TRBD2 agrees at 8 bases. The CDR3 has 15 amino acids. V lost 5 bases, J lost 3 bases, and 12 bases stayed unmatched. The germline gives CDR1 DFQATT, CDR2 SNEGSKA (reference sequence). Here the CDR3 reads CSAPKFSGDFYEQYF. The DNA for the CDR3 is TGCAGTGCTCCTAAGTTTAGCGGGGATTTCTACGAGCAGTACTTC.

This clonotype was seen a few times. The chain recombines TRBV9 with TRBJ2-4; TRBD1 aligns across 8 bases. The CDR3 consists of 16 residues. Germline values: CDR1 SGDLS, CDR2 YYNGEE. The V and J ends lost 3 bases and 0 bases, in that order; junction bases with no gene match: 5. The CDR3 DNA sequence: TGTGCCAGCAGCGATCCAGGGGGCAGAGCCAAAAACATTCAGTACTTC. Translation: CASSDPGGRAKNIQYF.

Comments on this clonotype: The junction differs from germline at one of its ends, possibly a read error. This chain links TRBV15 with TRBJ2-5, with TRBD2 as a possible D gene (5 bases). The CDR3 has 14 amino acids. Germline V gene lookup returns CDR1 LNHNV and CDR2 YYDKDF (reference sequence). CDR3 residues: CATSIGLSKETQYF. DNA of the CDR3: TGTGCTACCAGCATAGGACTCTCTAAAGAGACCCAGTACTTC.

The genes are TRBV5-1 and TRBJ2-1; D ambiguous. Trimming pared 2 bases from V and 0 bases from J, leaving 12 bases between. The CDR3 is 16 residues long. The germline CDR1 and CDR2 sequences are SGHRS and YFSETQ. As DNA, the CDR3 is TGCGCCAGCAGCTTCTGGGGAACCAGCTCCTACAATGAGCAGTTCTTC. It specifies CASSFWGTSSYNEQFF.

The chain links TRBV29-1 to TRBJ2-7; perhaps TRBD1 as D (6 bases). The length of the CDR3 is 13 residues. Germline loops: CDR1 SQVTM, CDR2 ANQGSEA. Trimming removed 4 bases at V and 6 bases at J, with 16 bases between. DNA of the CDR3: TGCAGCGTTGTCCCCCCGGGCAGGGGCGAGCAGTACTTC. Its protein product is CSVVPPGRGEQYF.

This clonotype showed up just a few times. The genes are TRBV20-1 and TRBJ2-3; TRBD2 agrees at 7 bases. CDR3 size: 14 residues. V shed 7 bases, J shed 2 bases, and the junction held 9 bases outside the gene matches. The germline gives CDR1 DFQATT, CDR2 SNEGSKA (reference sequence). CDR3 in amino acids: CSGSPSGFTDTQYF. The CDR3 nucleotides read TGCAGTGGCAGCCCTAGCGGCTTCACAGATACGCAGTATTTT.

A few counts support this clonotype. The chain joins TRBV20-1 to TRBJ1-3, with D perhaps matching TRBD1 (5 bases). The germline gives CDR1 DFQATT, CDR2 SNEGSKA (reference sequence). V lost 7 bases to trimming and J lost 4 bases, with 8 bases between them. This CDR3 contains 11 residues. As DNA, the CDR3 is TGCAGTGGGACAAACGGAAACACCATATATTTT. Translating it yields CSGTNGNTIYF.

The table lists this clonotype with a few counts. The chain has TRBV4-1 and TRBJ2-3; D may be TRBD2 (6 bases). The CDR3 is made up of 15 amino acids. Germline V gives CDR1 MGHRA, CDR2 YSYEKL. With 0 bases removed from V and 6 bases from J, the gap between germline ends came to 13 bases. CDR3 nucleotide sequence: TGCGCCAGCAGCCAAGAAGGACGGAGGGTGGATACGCAGTATTTT. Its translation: CASSQEGRRVDTQYF.

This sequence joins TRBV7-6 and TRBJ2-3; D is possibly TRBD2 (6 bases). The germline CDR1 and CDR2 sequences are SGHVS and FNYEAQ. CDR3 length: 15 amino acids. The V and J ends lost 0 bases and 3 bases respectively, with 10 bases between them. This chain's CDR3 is CASSLAVEGTDTQYF. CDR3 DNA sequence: TGTGCCAGCAGCTTAGCGGTGGAGGGTACAGATACGCAGTATTTT.

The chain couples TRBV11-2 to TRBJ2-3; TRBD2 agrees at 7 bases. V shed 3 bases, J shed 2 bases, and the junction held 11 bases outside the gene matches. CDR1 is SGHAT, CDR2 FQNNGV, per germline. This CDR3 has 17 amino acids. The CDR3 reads CASSFPGLPFPTDTQYF. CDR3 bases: TGTGCCAGCAGCTTCCCGGGACTACCTTTCCCCACAGATACGCAGTATTTT.

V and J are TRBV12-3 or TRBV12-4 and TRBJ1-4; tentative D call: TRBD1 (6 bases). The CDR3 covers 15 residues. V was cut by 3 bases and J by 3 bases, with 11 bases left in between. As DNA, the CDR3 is TGTGCCAGCAGTTTTTGGGGGCCGGCTAATGAAAAACTGTTTTTT. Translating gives CASSFWGPANEKLFF.

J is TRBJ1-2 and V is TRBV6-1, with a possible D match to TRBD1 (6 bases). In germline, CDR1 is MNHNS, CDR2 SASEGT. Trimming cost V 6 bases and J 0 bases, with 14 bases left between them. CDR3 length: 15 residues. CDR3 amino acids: CASRIYRDSNYGYTF. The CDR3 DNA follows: TGTGCCAGCAGAATCTACAGGGACTCTAACTATGGCTACACCTTC.

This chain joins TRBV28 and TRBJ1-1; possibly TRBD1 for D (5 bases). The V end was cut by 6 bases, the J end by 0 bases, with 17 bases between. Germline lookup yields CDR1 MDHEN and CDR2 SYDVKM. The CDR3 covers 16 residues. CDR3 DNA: TGTGCCAGCAGACCGGCGGGATTAGGGGTGAACACTGAAGCTTTCTTT. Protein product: CASRPAGLGVNTEAFF.

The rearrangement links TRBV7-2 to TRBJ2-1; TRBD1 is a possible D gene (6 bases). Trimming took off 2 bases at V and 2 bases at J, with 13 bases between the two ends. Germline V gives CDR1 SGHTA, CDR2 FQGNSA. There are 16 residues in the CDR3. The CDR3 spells CASSLLRGQTYNEQFF. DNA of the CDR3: TGTGCCAGCAGCTTACTCAGGGGCCAAACCTACAATGAGCAGTTCTTC. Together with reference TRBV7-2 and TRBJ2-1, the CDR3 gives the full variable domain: GAGVSQSPSNKVTEKGKDVELRCDPISGHTALYWYRQSLGQGLEFLIYFQGNSAPDKSGLPSDRFSAERTGGSVSTLTIQRTQQEDSAVYLCASSLLRGQTYNEQFFGPGTRLTVL.

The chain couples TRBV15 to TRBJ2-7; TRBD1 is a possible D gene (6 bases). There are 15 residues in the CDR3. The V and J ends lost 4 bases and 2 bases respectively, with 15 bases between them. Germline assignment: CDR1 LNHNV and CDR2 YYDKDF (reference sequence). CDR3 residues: CATSTQIGGPYEQYF. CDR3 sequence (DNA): TGTGCCACCAGCACTCAGATTGGGGGCCCCTACGAGCAGTACTTC.

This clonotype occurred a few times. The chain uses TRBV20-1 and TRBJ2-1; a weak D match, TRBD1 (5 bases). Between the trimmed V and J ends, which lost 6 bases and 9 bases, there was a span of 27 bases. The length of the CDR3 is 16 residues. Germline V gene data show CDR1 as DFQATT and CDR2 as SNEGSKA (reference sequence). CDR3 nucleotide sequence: TGCAGTGCCGCCCCGATGACGGACAACCCTCTCCTTGAGCAGTTCTTC. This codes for CSAAPMTDNPLLEQFF.

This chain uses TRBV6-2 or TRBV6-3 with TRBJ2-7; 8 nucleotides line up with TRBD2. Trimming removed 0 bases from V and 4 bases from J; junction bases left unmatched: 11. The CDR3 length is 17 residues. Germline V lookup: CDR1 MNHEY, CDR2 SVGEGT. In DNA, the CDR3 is TGTGCCAGCAGTTACTCGACGAACGGACTAGCTAGGTACGAGCAGTACTTC. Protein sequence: CASSYSTNGLARYEQYF.

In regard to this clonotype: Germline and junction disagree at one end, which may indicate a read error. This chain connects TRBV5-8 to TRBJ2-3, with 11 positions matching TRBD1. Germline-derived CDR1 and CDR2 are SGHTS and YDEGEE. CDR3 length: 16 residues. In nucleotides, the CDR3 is TGTGTCAGCAGCTGGACAGGGGGCGCCGGCACAGATACGCAGTATTTT. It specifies CVSSWTGGAGTDTQYF. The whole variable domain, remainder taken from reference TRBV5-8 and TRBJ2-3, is EAGVTQSPTHLIKTRGQQATLRCSPISGHTSVYWYQQALGLGLQFLLWYDEGEERNRGNFPPRFSGRQFPNYSSELNVNALELEDSALYLCVSSWTGGAGTDTQYFGPGTRLTVL.

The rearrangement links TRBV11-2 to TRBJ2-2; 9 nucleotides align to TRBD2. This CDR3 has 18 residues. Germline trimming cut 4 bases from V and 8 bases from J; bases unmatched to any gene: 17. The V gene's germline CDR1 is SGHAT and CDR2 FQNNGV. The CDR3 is CASSSSGTSHPSSGELFF. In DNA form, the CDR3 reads TGTGCCAGCAGCTCCTCCGGGACTAGCCATCCTTCGTCTGGGGAGCTGTTTTTT.

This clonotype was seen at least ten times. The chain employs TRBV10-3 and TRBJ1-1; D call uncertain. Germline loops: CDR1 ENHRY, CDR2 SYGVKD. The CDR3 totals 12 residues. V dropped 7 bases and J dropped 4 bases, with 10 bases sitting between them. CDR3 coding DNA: TGTGCCATCACCTCGGACGGCACTGAAGCTTTCTTT. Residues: CAITSDGTEAFF.

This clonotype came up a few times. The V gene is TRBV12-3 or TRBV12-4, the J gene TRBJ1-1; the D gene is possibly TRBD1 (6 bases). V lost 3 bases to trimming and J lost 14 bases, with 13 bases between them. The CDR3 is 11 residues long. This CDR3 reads CASSFQTGCFF. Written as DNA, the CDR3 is TGTGCCAGCAGTTTTCAGACAGGTTGCTTCTTT.

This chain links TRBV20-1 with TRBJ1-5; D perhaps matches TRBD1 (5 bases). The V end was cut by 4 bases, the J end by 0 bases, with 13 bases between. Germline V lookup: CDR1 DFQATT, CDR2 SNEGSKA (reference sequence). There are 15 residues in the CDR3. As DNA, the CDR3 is TGCAGTGCTATCTCACGGGGCCCTAGCAATCAGCCCCAGCATTTT. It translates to CSAISRGPSNQPQHF.

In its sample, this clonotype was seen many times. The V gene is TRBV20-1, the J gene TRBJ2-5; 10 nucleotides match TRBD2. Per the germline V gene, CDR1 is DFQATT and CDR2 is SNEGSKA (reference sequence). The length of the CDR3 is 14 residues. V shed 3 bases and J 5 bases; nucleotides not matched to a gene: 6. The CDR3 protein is CSAREAGGPETQYF. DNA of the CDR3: TGCAGTGCTAGGGAAGCGGGGGGGCCGGAGACCCAGTACTTC.

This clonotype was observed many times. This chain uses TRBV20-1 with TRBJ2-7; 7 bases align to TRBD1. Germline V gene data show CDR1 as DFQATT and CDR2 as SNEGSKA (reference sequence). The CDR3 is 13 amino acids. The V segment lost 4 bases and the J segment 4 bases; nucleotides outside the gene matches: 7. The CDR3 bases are TGCAGTGCTAACAGGGGTTTTCCTTACGAGCAGTACTTC. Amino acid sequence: CSANRGFPYEQYF.

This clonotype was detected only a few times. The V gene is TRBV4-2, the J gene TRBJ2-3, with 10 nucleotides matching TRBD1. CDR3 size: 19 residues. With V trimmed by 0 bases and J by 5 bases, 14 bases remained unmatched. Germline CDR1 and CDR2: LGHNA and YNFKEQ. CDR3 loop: CASSQDIVDRGFMGDTQYF. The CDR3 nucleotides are TGTGCCAGCAGCCAAGATATTGTGGACAGGGGGTTTATGGGAGATACGCAGTATTTT.

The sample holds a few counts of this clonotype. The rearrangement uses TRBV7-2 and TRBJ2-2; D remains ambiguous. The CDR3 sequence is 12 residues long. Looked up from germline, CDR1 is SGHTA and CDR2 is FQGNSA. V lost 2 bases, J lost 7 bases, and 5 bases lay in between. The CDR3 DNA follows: TGTGCCAGCAGCTTATACGACGGGGAGCTGTTTTTT. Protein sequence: CASSLYDGELFF.